The present T cell receptor beta chain was sequenced within a study of regulatory T cells in long-lasting Graves disease. Findings of the study overall: Persistent disease showed a preference for TRBV28, TRBJ1-2 and TRBJ2-5. Accuracy may have been reduced by the small sample size.

The germline V gene encodes CDR1 LNHNV and CDR2 YYDKDF (reference sequence). CDR3 length: 16 amino acids. Trimming took 0 bases from V and 2 from J, leaving 13 bases between them. In its sample, this clonotype ranks as medium-sized (0.01 to 0.1%). Its antigen remains unknown. For TCR beta, libraries came from iRepertoire HTBI primers and Arm-PCR of CDR3 regions. TCRdb ran MiXCR on the multiplex PCR reads and lists one entry per CDR3 protein. The data contain some 370,000 distinct CDR3 sequences, around 23% of them singletons. Time point noted: persistent/refractory GD, antithyroid drugs over 5 years with positive TRAb. After RNA was extracted from PBMCs, the TCR library was made from it. The authors drew patients from an endocrinology department in Xi'an, China. An approximately 10-milliliter sample of peripheral blood was drawn into EDTA tubes.

This specimen was peripheral blood mononuclear cells (PBMCs), taken when the disease was refractory, from a patient treated with antithyroid drugs. The chain is built from TRBV15 and TRBJ2-5, with D perhaps TRBD1 (6 bases). This sequence was found in a woman in her 40s with Graves disease. The CDR3 here is CATSRDIGQLQETQYF. The CDR3 coding sequence is TGTGCCACCAGCAGAGATATTGGACAGCTTCAAGAGACCCAGTACTTC.